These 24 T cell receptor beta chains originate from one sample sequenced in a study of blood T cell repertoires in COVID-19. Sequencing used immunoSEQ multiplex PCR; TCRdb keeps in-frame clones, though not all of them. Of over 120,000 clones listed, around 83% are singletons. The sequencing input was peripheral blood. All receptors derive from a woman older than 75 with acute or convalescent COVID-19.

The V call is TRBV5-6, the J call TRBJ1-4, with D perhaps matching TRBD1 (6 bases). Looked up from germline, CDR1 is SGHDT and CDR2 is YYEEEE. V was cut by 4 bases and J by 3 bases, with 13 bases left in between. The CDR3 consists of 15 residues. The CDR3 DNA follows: TGTGCCAGCAGCAATCCGGGACAACCTAATGAAAAACTGTTTTTT. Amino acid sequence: CASSNPGQPNEKLFF.

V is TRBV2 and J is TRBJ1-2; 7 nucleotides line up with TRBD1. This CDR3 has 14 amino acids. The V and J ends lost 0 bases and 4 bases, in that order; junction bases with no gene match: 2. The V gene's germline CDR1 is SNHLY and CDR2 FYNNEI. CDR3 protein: CASSEAPGGYGYTF. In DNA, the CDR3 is TGTGCCAGCAGTGAAGCGCCAGGGGGCTATGGCTACACCTTC.

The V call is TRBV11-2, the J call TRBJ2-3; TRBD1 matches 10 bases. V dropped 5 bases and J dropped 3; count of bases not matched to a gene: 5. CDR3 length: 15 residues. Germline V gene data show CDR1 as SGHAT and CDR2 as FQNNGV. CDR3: CASSPGTGATDTQYF. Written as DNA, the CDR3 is TGTGCCAGCAGCCCAGGGACAGGGGCTACAGATACGCAGTATTTT.

The CDR3 spells CASKLAGGVYNEQFF. Written as DNA, the CDR3 is TGTGCCAGCAAACTAGCGGGGGGGGTCTACAATGAGCAGTTCTTC. The rearrangement joins TRBV2 to TRBJ2-1; 13 bases align to TRBD2. V lost 7 bases to trimming and J lost 3 bases; unmatched junction nucleotides: 3. This CDR3 has 15 residues. CDR1 SNHLY and CDR2 FYNNEI come from the germline V gene. Complete variable domain (other parts from reference TRBV2 and TRBJ2-1): EPEVTQTPSHQVTQMGQEVILRCVPISNHLYFYWYRQILGQKVEFLVSFYNNEISEKSEIFDDQFSVERPDGSNFTLKIRSTKLEDSAMYFCASKLAGGVYNEQFFGPGTRLTVL.

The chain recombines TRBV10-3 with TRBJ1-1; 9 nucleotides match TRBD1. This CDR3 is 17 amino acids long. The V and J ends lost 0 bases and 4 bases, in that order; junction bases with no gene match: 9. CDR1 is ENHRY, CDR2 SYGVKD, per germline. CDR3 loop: CAISESKGTGWTTEAFF. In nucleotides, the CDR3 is TGTGCCATCAGTGAGTCGAAGGGGACAGGGTGGACCACTGAAGCTTTCTTT.

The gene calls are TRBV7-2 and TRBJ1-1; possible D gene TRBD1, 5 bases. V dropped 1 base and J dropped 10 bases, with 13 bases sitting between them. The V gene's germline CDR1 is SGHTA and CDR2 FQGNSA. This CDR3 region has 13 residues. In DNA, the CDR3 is TGTGCCAGCAGCTTAGGGAGGGACTGGGGAGCTTTCTTT. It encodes CASSLGRDWGAFF.

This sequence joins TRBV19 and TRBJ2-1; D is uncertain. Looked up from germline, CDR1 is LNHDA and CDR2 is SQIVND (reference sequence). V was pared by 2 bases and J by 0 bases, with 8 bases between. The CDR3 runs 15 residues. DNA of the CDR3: TGTGCCAGTAGTATAAATCGTCTCTCCTACAATGAGCAGTTCTTC. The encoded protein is CASSINRLSYNEQFF.

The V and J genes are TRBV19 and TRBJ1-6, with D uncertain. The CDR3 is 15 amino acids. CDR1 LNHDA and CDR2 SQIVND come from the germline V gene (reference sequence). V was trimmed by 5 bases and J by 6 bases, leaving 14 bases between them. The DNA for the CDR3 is TGTGCCAGTAGTCCCCAGTCGGCGGGTAATTCACCCCTCCACTTT. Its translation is CASSPQSAGNSPLHF.

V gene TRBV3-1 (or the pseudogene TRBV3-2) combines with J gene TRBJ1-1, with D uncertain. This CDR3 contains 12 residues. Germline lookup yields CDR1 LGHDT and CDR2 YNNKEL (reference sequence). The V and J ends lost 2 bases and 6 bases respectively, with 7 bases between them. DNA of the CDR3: TGTGCCAGCAGCCAATTCAGCGCTGAAGCTTTCTTT. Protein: CASSQFSAEAFF.

Here the CDR3 reads CASSPPDSSYGYTF. The CDR3 DNA follows: TGTGCCAGCAGCCCACCCGACAGCAGCTATGGCTACACCTTC. The V call is TRBV7-2, the J call TRBJ1-2, with D possibly matching TRBD1 (5 bases). Trimming cost V 5 bases and J 4 bases, with 14 bases left between them. The germline V gene encodes CDR1 SGHTA and CDR2 FQGNSA. There are 14 residues in the CDR3. Variable domain in full (rest from reference TRBV7-2 and TRBJ1-2): GAGVSQSPSNKVTEKGKDVELRCDPISGHTALYWYRQSLGQGLEFLIYFQGNSAPDKSGLPSDRFSAERTGGSVSTLTIQRTQQEDSAVYLCASSPPDSSYGYTFGSGTRLTVV.

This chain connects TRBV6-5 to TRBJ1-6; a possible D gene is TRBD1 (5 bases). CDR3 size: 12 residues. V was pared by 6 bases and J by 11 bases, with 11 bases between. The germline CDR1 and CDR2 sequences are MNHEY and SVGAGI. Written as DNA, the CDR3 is TGTGCCAGCAGCCCCGACAGAGCACCCCTCCACTTT. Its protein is CASSPDRAPLHF.

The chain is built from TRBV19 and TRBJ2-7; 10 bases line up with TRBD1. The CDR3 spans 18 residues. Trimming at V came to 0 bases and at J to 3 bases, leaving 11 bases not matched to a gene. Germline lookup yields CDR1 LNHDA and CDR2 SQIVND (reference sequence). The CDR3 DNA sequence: TGTGCCAGTAGTATAGACCTTCCCGGGACAGGGGTCGACTACGAGCAGTACTTC. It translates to CASSIDLPGTGVDYEQYF. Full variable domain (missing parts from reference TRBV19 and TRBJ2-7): DGGITQSPKYLFRKEGQNVTLSCEQNLNHDAMYWYRQDPGQGLRLIYYSQIVNDFQKGDIAEGYSVSREKKESFPLTVTSAQKNPTAFYLCASSIDLPGTGVDYEQYFGPGTRLTVT.

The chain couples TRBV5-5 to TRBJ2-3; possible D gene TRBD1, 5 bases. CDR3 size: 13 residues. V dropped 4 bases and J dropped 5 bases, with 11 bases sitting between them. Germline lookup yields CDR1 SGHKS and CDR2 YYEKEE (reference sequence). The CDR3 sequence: CASSRQLQDTQYF. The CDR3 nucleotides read TGTGCCAGCAGCAGACAGCTACAAGATACGCAGTATTTT.

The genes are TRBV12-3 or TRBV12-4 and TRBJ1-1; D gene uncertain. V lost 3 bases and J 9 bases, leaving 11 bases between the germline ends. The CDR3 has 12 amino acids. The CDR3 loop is CASSFSPNKAFF. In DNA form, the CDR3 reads TGTGCCAGCAGTTTTAGTCCAAATAAAGCTTTCTTT.

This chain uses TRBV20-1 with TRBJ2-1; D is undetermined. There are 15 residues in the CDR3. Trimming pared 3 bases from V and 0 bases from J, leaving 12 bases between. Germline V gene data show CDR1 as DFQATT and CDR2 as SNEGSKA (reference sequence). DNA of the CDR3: TGCAGTGCTAGTTCCCTCCGGAGCTCCTACAATGAGCAGTTCTTC. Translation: CSASSLRSSYNEQFF.

The CDR3 DNA reads TGTGCCAGCAGCTCGCGGACAGGCGCGAACACTGAAGCTTTCTTT. It encodes CASSSRTGANTEAFF. This sequence joins TRBV7-9 and TRBJ1-1; 7 positions match TRBD1. This CDR3 spans 15 amino acids. With V trimmed by 4 bases and J by 1 base, 6 bases remained unmatched. From germline, CDR1 is SEHNR and CDR2 FQNEAQ (reference sequence).

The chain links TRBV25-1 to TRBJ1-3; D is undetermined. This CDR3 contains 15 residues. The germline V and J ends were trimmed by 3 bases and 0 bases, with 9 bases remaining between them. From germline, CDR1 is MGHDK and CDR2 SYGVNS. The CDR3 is CASSDGGGSGNTIYF. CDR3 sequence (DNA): TGTGCCAGCAGTGACGGAGGAGGCTCTGGAAACACCATATATTTT.

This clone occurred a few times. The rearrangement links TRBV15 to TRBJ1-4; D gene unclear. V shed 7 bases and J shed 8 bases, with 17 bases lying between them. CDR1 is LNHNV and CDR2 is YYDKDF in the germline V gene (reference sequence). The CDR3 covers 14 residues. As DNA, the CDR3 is TGTGCCACCATGCCGGTTCGGGATAGCGAAAAACTGTTTTTT. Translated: CATMPVRDSEKLFF.

CDR3 region: CASSPGGPYEQYF. DNA of the CDR3: TGTGCCAGCAGTCCCGGGGGGCCCTACGAGCAGTACTTC. The chain combines TRBV7-2 with TRBJ2-7; D possibly corresponds to TRBD2 (7 bases). From germline, CDR1 is SGHTA and CDR2 FQGNSA. The germline V and J ends were trimmed by 6 bases and 2 bases, with 11 bases remaining between them. The CDR3 runs to 13 residues.

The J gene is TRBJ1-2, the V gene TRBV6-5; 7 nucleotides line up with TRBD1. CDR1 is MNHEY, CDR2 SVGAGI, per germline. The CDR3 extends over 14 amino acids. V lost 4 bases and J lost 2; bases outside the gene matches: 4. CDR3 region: CASSSGTANYGYTF. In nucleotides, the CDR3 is TGTGCCAGCAGTTCCGGGACAGCGAACTATGGCTACACCTTC.

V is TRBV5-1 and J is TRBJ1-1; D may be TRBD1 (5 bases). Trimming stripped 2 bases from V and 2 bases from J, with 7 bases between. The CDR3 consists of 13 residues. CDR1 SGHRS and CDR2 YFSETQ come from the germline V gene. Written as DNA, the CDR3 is TGCGCCAGCAGCTTTACAGGTAACACTGAAGCTTTCTTT. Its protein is CASSFTGNTEAFF.

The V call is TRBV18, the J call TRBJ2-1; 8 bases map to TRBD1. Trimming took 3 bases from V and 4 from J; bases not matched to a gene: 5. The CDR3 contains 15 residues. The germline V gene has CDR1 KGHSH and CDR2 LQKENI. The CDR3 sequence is CASSPTTGAYNEQFF. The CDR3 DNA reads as TGTGCCAGCTCACCTACGACAGGGGCGTACAATGAGCAGTTCTTC.

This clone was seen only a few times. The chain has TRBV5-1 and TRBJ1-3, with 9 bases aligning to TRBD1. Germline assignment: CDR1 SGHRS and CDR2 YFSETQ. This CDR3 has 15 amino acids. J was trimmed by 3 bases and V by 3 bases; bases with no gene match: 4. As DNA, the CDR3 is TGCGCCAGCAGCTGGACAGGGGATGGTGGAAACACCATATATTTT. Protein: CASSWTGDGGNTIYF.

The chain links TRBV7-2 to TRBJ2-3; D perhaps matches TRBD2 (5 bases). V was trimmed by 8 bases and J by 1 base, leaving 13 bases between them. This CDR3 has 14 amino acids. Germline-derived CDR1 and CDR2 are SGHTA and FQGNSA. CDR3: CASGLDGGTDTQYF. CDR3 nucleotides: TGTGCCAGCGGACTGGACGGGGGCACAGATACGCAGTATTTT.